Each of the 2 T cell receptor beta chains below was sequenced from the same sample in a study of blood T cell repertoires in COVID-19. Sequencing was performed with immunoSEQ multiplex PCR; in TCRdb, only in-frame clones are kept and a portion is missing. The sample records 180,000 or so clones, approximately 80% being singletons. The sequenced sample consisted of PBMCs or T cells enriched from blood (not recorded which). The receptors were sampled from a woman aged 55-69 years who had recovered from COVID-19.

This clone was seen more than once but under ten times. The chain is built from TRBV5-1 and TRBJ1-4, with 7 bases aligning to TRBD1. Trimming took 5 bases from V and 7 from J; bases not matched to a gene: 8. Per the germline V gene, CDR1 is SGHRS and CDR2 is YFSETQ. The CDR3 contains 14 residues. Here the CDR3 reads CASSPDRVAEKLFF. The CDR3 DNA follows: TGCGCCAGCAGTCCCGACAGGGTGGCTGAAAAACTGTTTTTT.

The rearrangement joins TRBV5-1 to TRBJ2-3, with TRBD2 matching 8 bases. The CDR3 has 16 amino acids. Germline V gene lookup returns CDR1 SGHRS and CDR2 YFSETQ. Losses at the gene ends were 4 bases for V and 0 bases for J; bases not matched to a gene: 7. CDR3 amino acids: CASSPGASGSTDTQYF. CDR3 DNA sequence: TGCGCCAGCAGCCCAGGGGCTAGCGGGAGCACAGATACGCAGTATTTT.